Following are 27 T cell receptor beta chains from one sample sequenced in a study of T cell responses to AZD1222 COVID-19 vaccine. Assay used: immunoSEQ multiplex PCR; TCRdb lists only in-frame clones, some missing. The sample has some 200,000 clones, approximately 91% seen once; the top ten hold less than 2%. Sample: peripheral blood, taken 28 days after the second AZD1222 dose. These receptors were obtained from an adult who received the AZD1222 COVID-19 vaccine.

The chain joins TRBV10-2 to TRBJ1-1; no clear D gene. CDR1 and CDR2 (germline): WSHSY, SAAADI. The CDR3 runs 13 residues. The ends were cut back, 11 bases at V and 4 bases at J, with 17 bases in the middle. In DNA, the CDR3 is TGCGCCGAGTTTGGGTTCAAGATCACTGAAGCTTTCTTT. This gives the protein CAEFGFKITEAFF.

The rearrangement uses TRBV24-1 and TRBJ2-1, with 15 nucleotides matching TRBD2. Looked up from germline, CDR1 is KGHDR and CDR2 is SFDVKD. Trimming took 9 bases from V and 8 from J; bases not matched to a gene: 10. This CDR3 has 16 amino acids. CDR3 loop: CATSKGLAGGQDEQFF. As DNA, the CDR3 is TGTGCCACCTCCAAGGGACTAGCGGGGGGCCAAGATGAGCAGTTCTTC.

V is TRBV5-5 and J is TRBJ2-2; no clear D. The germline V gene has CDR1 SGHKS and CDR2 YYEKEE (reference sequence). V was cut by 1 base and J by 6 bases, with 4 bases left in between. The CDR3 sequence is 12 residues long. CDR3 sequence (DNA): TGTGCCAGCAGCTTGATTCCCGGGGAGCTGTTTTTT. Translation gives CASSLIPGELFF.

The CDR3 reads CASSPKSGGPYEQYF. The DNA for the CDR3 is TGCGCCAGCAGCCCGAAATCAGGGGGCCCCTACGAGCAGTACTTC. The gene calls are TRBV5-1 and TRBJ2-7; 8 positions match TRBD1. Germline loops: CDR1 SGHRS, CDR2 YFSETQ. CDR3 length: 15 residues. V was clipped by 4 bases and J by 2 bases; unmatched bases: 8.

In this sample, this clone turned up once. The V and J genes are TRBV6-5 and TRBJ2-1, with TRBD1 identical over 7 bases. V was clipped by 7 bases and J by 1 base; unmatched bases: 7. Germline-derived CDR1 and CDR2 are MNHEY and SVGAGI. This CDR3 has 15 amino acids. The DNA of the CDR3 is TGTGCCAGCACTTCTAACAGGGGATCCTACAATGAGCAGTTCTTC. This codes for CASTSNRGSYNEQFF.

The chain couples TRBV11-2 to TRBJ1-4, with 8 bases matching TRBD1. V lost 5 bases to trimming and J lost 5 bases; unmatched junction nucleotides: 10. There are 16 residues in the CDR3. CDR1 and CDR2 (germline): SGHAT, FQNNGV. Here the CDR3 reads CASSPNRRDRNEKLFF. CDR3 DNA: TGTGCCAGCAGCCCCAACCGCCGGGACAGGAATGAAAAACTGTTTTTT.

Details on this clone: Other DNA sequences in the same sample also yield this CDR3. This rearrangement joins TRBV9 to TRBJ1-6, with D hard to call. The CDR3 covers 15 residues. The germline V gene encodes CDR1 SGDLS and CDR2 YYNGEE. Trimming stripped 0 bases from V and 9 bases from J, with 13 bases between. The CDR3 coding sequence is TGTGCCAGCAGCGTAGGAACTGGCGGGAGTTCACCCCTCCACTTT. This sequence encodes CASSVGTGGSSPLHF.

This clone was detected once. The chain carries TRBV14 and TRBJ2-3; D is possibly TRBD1 (6 bases). CDR3 length: 15 residues. CDR1 is SGHDN and CDR2 is FVKESK in the germline V gene. Trimming took off 3 bases at V and 6 bases at J, with 16 bases between the two ends. CDR3 sequence: CASSQRDTRRDTQYF. Written as DNA, the CDR3 is TGTGCCAGCAGCCAGAGGGACACTCGCAGGGATACGCAGTATTTT. The whole variable domain, filled in from reference TRBV14 and TRBJ2-3, reads EAGVTQFPSHSVIEKGQTVTLRCDPISGHDNLYWYRRVMGKEIKFLLHFVKESKQDESGMPNNRFLAERTGGTYSTLKVQPAELEDSGVYFCASSQRDTRRDTQYFGPGTRLTVL.

The chain recombines TRBV24-1 with TRBJ2-2, with 8 bases identical to TRBD1. The ends lost 4 bases at V and 6 bases at J; junction bases unmatched: 6. Germline CDR1 and CDR2: KGHDR and SFDVKD. The CDR3 is made up of 15 amino acids. CDR3 nucleotide sequence: TGTGCCACCAGTGACAACAGGGGGGAATCCGGGGAGCTGTTTTTT. Encoded protein: CATSDNRGESGELFF.

Here the CDR3 reads CASSLRGRRETQYF. CDR3 DNA: TGTGCCAGCAGCTTGAGGGGGAGACGGGAGACCCAGTACTTC. This sequence joins TRBV5-4 and TRBJ2-5; D may be TRBD1 (6 bases). V lost 1 base and J 5 bases, leaving 12 bases between the germline ends. Germline CDR1 reads SGHNT; CDR2 reads YYREEE (reference sequence). The CDR3 covers 14 residues.

In DNA, the CDR3 is TGTGCCAGCAGTTTAGCGCGTAATGAGCAGTTCTTC. Protein sequence: CASSLARNEQFF. The V and J genes are TRBV12-3 or TRBV12-4 and TRBJ2-1; no reliable D call. The CDR3 has 12 residues. V lost 0 bases, J lost 7 bases, and 4 bases lay in between.

The chain uses TRBV2 and TRBJ1-5; D remains unclear. From germline, CDR1 is SNHLY and CDR2 FYNNEI. The length of the CDR3 is 15 residues. V was cut by 7 bases and J by 5 bases, with 18 bases left in between. In DNA, the CDR3 is TGTGCCAGCATTATGGAGCCCTCTATCCATCAGCCCCAGCATTTT. Amino acid sequence: CASIMEPSIHQPQHF.

The sample holds one count of this clone. The chain couples TRBV4-1 to TRBJ1-1; a possible D gene is TRBD1 (5 bases). The V gene lost 2 bases and the J gene lost 1 base, with 8 bases spanning the gap. Germline loops: CDR1 MGHRA, CDR2 YSYEKL. The CDR3 is 14 amino acids. As DNA, the CDR3 is TGCGCCAGCAGCCAACGGGACCCGAACACTGAAGCTTTCTTT. It is translated as CASSQRDPNTEAFF.

The V gene is TRBV11-3, the J gene TRBJ2-5; D possibly corresponds to TRBD1 (5 bases). CDR3 length equals 14 residues. V was pared by 4 bases and J by 2 bases, with 11 bases between. Germline assignment: CDR1 SGHNT and CDR2 YENEEA. Here the CDR3 reads CASSSGHPQETQYF. The DNA for the CDR3 is TGTGCCAGCAGCTCCGGACACCCGCAAGAGACCCAGTACTTC.

The V gene is TRBV7-3, the J gene TRBJ1-6; 7 nucleotides agree with TRBD1. Looked up from germline, CDR1 is SGHTA and CDR2 is FQGTGA. The CDR3 spans 15 residues. V shed 3 bases and J 8 bases; nucleotides not matched to a gene: 7. The CDR3 loop is CASSFGRGGYSPLHF. In DNA form, the CDR3 reads TGTGCCAGCAGCTTCGGCAGGGGGGGATATTCACCCCTCCACTTT.

The rearrangement links TRBV9 to TRBJ2-6; D remains unclear. CDR1 and CDR2 (germline): SGDLS, YYNGEE. The CDR3 sequence is 17 residues long. V lost 0 bases to trimming and J lost 0 bases, with 10 bases between them. In DNA, the CDR3 is TGTGCCAGCAGCGTAGACCCGAGACACTCTGGGGCCAACGTCCTGACTTTC. Protein product: CASSVDPRHSGANVLTF. Full variable domain (outside the CDR3, taken from reference TRBV9 and TRBJ2-6): DSGVTQTPKHLITATGQRVTLRCSPRSGDLSVYWYQQSLDQGLQFLIQYYNGEERAKGNILERFSAQQFPDLHSELNLSSLELGDSALYFCASSVDPRHSGANVLTFGAGSRLTVL.

The rearrangement links TRBV6-5 to TRBJ1-1; D remains unclear. Germline V lookup: CDR1 MNHEY, CDR2 SVGAGI. The length of the CDR3 is 14 residues. Trimming removed 2 bases at V and 0 bases at J, with 7 bases between. CDR3 sequence reads: CASSYDLVNTEAFF. The DNA of the CDR3 is TGTGCCAGCAGTTACGATTTAGTGAACACTGAAGCTTTCTTT.

CDR3 DNA: TGTGCCAGCAGTGAACTACGGAACAATGAGCAGTTCTTC. It codes for CASSELRNNEQFF. V and J are TRBV2 and TRBJ2-1, with D hard to call. Trimming took off 2 bases at V and 5 bases at J, with 7 bases between the two ends. The CDR3 length is 13 residues. Germline V gene data show CDR1 as SNHLY and CDR2 as FYNNEI.

The rearrangement joins TRBV7-6 to TRBJ2-2; TRBD2 might be the D (6 bases). V shed 1 base and J shed 6 bases, with 15 bases lying between them. Germline V gene sequence: CDR1 SGHVS, CDR2 FNYEAQ. The CDR3 consists of 16 residues. For the CDR3, the DNA is TGTGCCAGCAGCTTAGTTGGGACGGCGGGATCCGGGGAGCTGTTTTTT. Its translation: CASSLVGTAGSGELFF. Complete variable domain (other parts from reference TRBV7-6 and TRBJ2-2): GAGVSQSPRYKVTKRGQDVALRCDPISGHVSLYWYRQALGQGPEFLTYFNYEAQQDKSGLPNDRFSAERPEGSISTLTIQRTEQRDSAMYRCASSLVGTAGSGELFFGEGSRLTVL.

The genes are TRBV4-1 and TRBJ2-4, with D possibly TRBD1 on 5 matching bases. The CDR3 is 16 residues long. Deletions cut 1 base from V and 3 bases from J, with 13 bases between. Germline CDR1 reads MGHRA; CDR2 reads YSYEKL. The CDR3, as DNA: TGCGCCAGCAGCCAAGCCAGGCAAGGGGTCAAAAACATTCAGTACTTC. This encodes CASSQARQGVKNIQYF.

V usage is TRBV5-1 and J usage is TRBJ1-1; 10 bases match TRBD1. The CDR3 loop spans 15 amino acids. V dropped 4 bases and J dropped 4; count of bases not matched to a gene: 7. CDR1 and CDR2 (germline): SGHRS, YFSETQ. The DNA for the CDR3 is TGCGCCAGCAGCCTCCTGACAGGGGGCGGCACTGAAGCTTTCTTT. Translation gives CASSLLTGGGTEAFF.

This chain connects TRBV2 to TRBJ1-4; D is undetermined. The CDR3 spans 15 residues. From germline, CDR1 is SNHLY and CDR2 FYNNEI. V was trimmed by 4 bases and J by 6 bases, leaving 15 bases between them. CDR3 sequence: CASSGLGVADEKLFF. As DNA, the CDR3 is TGTGCCAGCAGTGGCCTTGGGGTAGCTGATGAAAAACTGTTTTTT. The complete variable domain, with remaining parts taken from reference TRBV2 and TRBJ1-4, reads EPEVTQTPSHQVTQMGQEVILRCVPISNHLYFYWYRQILGQKVEFLVSFYNNEISEKSEIFDDQFSVERPDGSNFTLKIRSTKLEDSAMYFCASSGLGVADEKLFFGSGTQLSVL.

This clone was detected once. The chain employs TRBV27 and TRBJ1-6, with a weak D call TRBD1 (5 bases). Germline assignment: CDR1 MNHEY and CDR2 SMNVEV (reference sequence). There are 16 residues in the CDR3. Trimming left V 1 base short and J 6 bases short, with 13 bases between. The CDR3: CASSLLEGTGNSPLHF. For the CDR3, the DNA is TGTGCCAGCAGTTTATTAGAGGGGACGGGTAATTCACCCCTCCACTTT.

The chain is built from TRBV15 and TRBJ1-5; 11 bases are shared with TRBD1. The trim removed 2 bases at V and 5 bases at J, leaving 8 bases unmatched. Germline V gene data show CDR1 as LNHNV and CDR2 as YYDKDF (reference sequence). The CDR3 totals 17 residues. The CDR3 nucleotides are TGTGCCACCAGCAGAAGGACGGGACAGGGGGTTCATCAGCCCCAGCATTTT. This gives the protein CATSRRTGQGVHQPQHF.

This chain uses TRBV30 with TRBJ1-5, with unresolved D. The V end lost 4 bases, the J end lost 4 bases, and 14 bases lay between the germline ends. The length of the CDR3 is 14 residues. Germline CDR1 and CDR2: GTSNPN and SVGIG (reference sequence). In DNA, the CDR3 is TGTGCCTGGATTGGGGTTGGGTCAAATCAGCCCCAGCATTTT. Its protein product is CAWIGVGSNQPQHF.

The V call is TRBV6-5, the J call TRBJ2-7; no clear D. This CDR3 has 14 amino acids. Looked up from germline, CDR1 is MNHEY and CDR2 is SVGAGI. V lost 4 bases and J lost 0, with 10 bases in between. The CDR3 protein is CASSFDARSYEQYF. The CDR3 DNA sequence: TGTGCCAGCAGTTTCGACGCGCGCTCCTACGAGCAGTACTTC.

The V gene is TRBV2, the J gene TRBJ1-1; D gene uncertain. V was cut by 6 bases and J by 1 base, with 15 bases left in between. CDR1 and CDR2 (germline): SNHLY, FYNNEI. CDR3 length: 15 amino acids. The CDR3, as DNA: TGTGCCAGCAGAAAGACCGGGTTACAGAACACTGAAGCTTTCTTT. Its translation is CASRKTGLQNTEAFF.